These 19 T cell receptor beta chains were all obtained from the same sample, sequenced in a study of T cell changes during pregnancy in multiple sclerosis. Libraries were prepared by immunoSEQ multiplex PCR; TCRdb keeps only in-frame clonotypes and omits some of them. The table records 30,000 or so clones, more than 85% of them present only once. The specimen comprised CD4+ T cells from peripheral blood mononuclear cells, sampled after pregnancy. Receptors were obtained from a female donor with multiple sclerosis, enrolled in a pregnancy study.

V gene TRBV5-1 combines with J gene TRBJ2-5, with D uncertain. The CDR3 sequence is 14 residues long. V lost 0 bases to trimming and J lost 4 bases, with 10 bases between them. Germline loops: CDR1 SGHRS, CDR2 YFSETQ. The CDR3 DNA reads TGCGCCAGCAGCTTGGCGATAGTCCCAGAGACCCAGTACTTC. It specifies CASSLAIVPETQYF.

The chain is built from TRBV28 and TRBJ2-7; perhaps TRBD1 as D (6 bases). CDR1 is MDHEN and CDR2 is SYDVKM in the germline V gene. CDR3 size: 17 residues. Trimming took off 4 bases at V and 2 bases at J, with 21 bases between the two ends. CDR3 sequence: CASSSETGFLRTYEQYF. The CDR3 region has the DNA TGTGCCAGCAGTTCCGAGACAGGATTCCTGAGGACCTACGAGCAGTACTTC.

V gene TRBV19 combines with J gene TRBJ1-1, with 7 positions matching TRBD1. V was pared by 6 bases and J by 3 bases, with 10 bases of the junction left unmatched. The CDR3 length is 15 residues. From germline, CDR1 is LNHDA and CDR2 SQIVND (reference sequence). DNA for the CDR3: TGTGCCAGTAGGAGACAGGGATATTCTTACACTGAAGCTTTCTTT. Translated: CASRRQGYSYTEAFF.

V is TRBV7-3 and J is TRBJ2-6; possible D gene TRBD1, 6 bases. The CDR3 length is 17 residues. Trimming left V 5 bases short and J 2 bases short, with 16 bases between. Germline V CDR1 and CDR2: SGHTA, FQGTGA. CDR3 DNA: TGTGCCAGCAGCATCCTCCCCTCAGGGGCTGGGGCCAACGTCCTGACTTTC. This sequence encodes CASSILPSGAGANVLTF.

This chain joins TRBV14 and TRBJ1-6, with a weak D call TRBD1 (5 bases). The CDR3 has 15 amino acids. The germline gives CDR1 SGHDN, CDR2 FVKESK. With 2 bases removed from V and 6 bases from J, the gap between germline ends came to 11 bases. CDR3 sequence: CASSQQGIGNSPLHF. In nucleotides, the CDR3 is TGTGCCAGCAGCCAACAGGGAATCGGTAATTCACCCCTCCACTTT.

This chain links TRBV27 with TRBJ2-1; TRBD1 agrees at 10 bases. Germline CDR1 reads MNHEY; CDR2 reads SMNVEV (reference sequence). The CDR3 contains 13 residues. V gave up 6 bases and J gave up 15 bases; unmatched junction bases: 11. The CDR3 DNA reads as TGTGCCAGCAGGTTGGACAGGGGGGGCCGCCTGTTCTTC. Translation: CASRLDRGGRLFF.

V gene TRBV15 combines with J gene TRBJ2-5; TRBD2 might be the D (5 bases). The CDR3 loop spans 13 amino acids. Trimming removed 6 bases at V and 5 bases at J, with 13 bases between. Per germline, CDR1 LNHNV and CDR2 YYDKDF (reference sequence). CDR3 DNA: TGTGCCACCAGTTCCGACCCGGGGGAGACCCAGTACTTC. Residues: CATSSDPGETQYF. The full variable domain, completed using reference TRBV15 and TRBJ2-5, is DAMVIQNPRYQVTQFGKPVTLSCSQTLNHNVMYWYQQKSSQAPKLLFHYYDKDFNNEADTPDNFQSRRPNTSFCFLDIRSPGLGDTAMYLCATSSDPGETQYFGPGTRLLVL.

This clone came up a few times. The V gene is TRBV2, the J gene TRBJ1-1, with D maybe TRBD1 (6 bases). V was clipped by 6 bases and J by 4 bases, with 15 bases between them. The CDR3 consists of 14 residues. Germline loops: CDR1 SNHLY, CDR2 FYNNEI. The CDR3 DNA reads as TGTGCCAGCAGCCCGACAGGTTCGGTCACTGAAGCTTTCTTT. Its translation: CASSPTGSVTEAFF.

This clone was observed a few times. The chain joins TRBV5-1 to TRBJ2-7, with TRBD2 matching over 10 bases. The CDR3 runs 15 residues. With V trimmed by 0 bases and J by 9 bases, 9 bases remained unmatched. Germline V gene lookup returns CDR1 SGHRS and CDR2 YFSETQ. CDR3 in amino acids: CASSLAGTSEEGQYF. Written as DNA, the CDR3 is TGCGCCAGCAGCTTGGCGGGGACTAGCGAAGAAGGGCAGTACTTC.

The chain uses TRBV18 and TRBJ1-1; 8 bases line up with TRBD1. The CDR3 is made up of 15 amino acids. Germline-derived CDR1 and CDR2 are KGHSH and LQKENI. The V segment lost 5 bases and the J segment 3 bases; nucleotides outside the gene matches: 8. The CDR3: CASSENRGIDTEAFF. The DNA for the CDR3 is TGTGCCAGCTCAGAGAACAGGGGGATCGACACTGAAGCTTTCTTT.

The chain combines TRBV2 with TRBJ1-2, with a weak D call TRBD1 (5 bases). This CDR3 comprises 15 residues. The ends were cut back, 0 bases at V and 1 base at J, with 9 bases in the middle. Germline assignment: CDR1 SNHLY and CDR2 FYNNEI. In nucleotides, the CDR3 is TGTGCCAGCAGTGAAGCGCTTCAGGGTAACTATGGCTACACCTTC. It translates to CASSEALQGNYGYTF.

The genes are TRBV2 and TRBJ2-7; 9 bases line up with TRBD2. This CDR3 has 14 amino acids. Germline CDR1 is SNHLY and CDR2 is FYNNEI. V dropped 7 bases and J dropped 2; count of bases not matched to a gene: 6. The CDR3 sequence: CASKWSSGAYEQYF. In DNA, the CDR3 is TGTGCCAGCAAATGGTCTAGCGGGGCCTACGAGCAGTACTTC.

The V gene is TRBV5-1, the J gene TRBJ1-4; D unclear. Germline V gene lookup returns CDR1 SGHRS and CDR2 YFSETQ. The ends were cut back, 0 bases at V and 0 bases at J, with 6 bases in the middle. The CDR3 extends over 15 amino acids. Here the CDR3 DNA reads TGCGCCAGCAGCTTGGCGGGAGCAACTAATGAAAAACTGTTTTTT. It translates to CASSLAGATNEKLFF.

The chain links TRBV6-5 to TRBJ2-7; 10 bases match TRBD1. Trimming took 2 bases from V and 2 from J; bases not matched to a gene: 6. The V gene's germline CDR1 is MNHEY and CDR2 SVGAGI. The CDR3 runs to 16 residues. The CDR3 nucleotides are TGTGCCAGCAGTTACGGTGCGGGACAGGGGACCTACGAGCAGTACTTC. Its translation is CASSYGAGQGTYEQYF.

The chain has TRBV7-3 and TRBJ2-7, with a possible D match to TRBD1 (5 bases). This CDR3 comprises 14 residues. The ends were cut back, 0 bases at V and 0 bases at J, with 6 bases in the middle. Germline CDR1 reads SGHTA; CDR2 reads FQGTGA. The CDR3 here is CASSLTDSSYEQYF. The CDR3 DNA sequence: TGTGCCAGCAGCTTAACAGACAGCTCCTACGAGCAGTACTTC.

This chain connects TRBV6-5 to TRBJ1-2, with 7 bases identical to TRBD1. CDR1 is MNHEY, CDR2 SVGAGI, per germline. With V trimmed by 5 bases and J by 4 bases, 7 bases remained unmatched. The CDR3 extends over 14 amino acids. CDR3 DNA sequence: TGTGCCAGCAGTCGAACCCAGGGGGGCTATGGCTACACCTTC. The encoded protein is CASSRTQGGYGYTF.

This clone was recorded once. This sequence joins TRBV11-2 and TRBJ1-6, with D uncertain. CDR1 is SGHAT and CDR2 is FQNNGV in the germline V gene. The V gene lost 4 bases and the J gene lost 7 bases, with 17 bases spanning the gap. The CDR3 contains 16 residues. The CDR3: CASSSNKAVKNSPLHF. For the CDR3, the DNA is TGTGCCAGCAGCTCAAATAAGGCGGTGAAGAATTCACCCCTCCACTTT.

This chain connects TRBV5-5 to TRBJ1-2; 9 positions agree with TRBD1. The V and J ends lost 3 bases and 6 bases, in that order; junction bases with no gene match: 9. The CDR3 totals 15 residues. Germline assignment: CDR1 SGHKS and CDR2 YYEKEE (reference sequence). Here the CDR3 DNA reads TGTGCCAGCAGCTACACGGGACAGGGAGTAAATGGCTACACCTTC. This translates into CASSYTGQGVNGYTF.

The chain links TRBV5-5 to TRBJ1-1; unclear D gene. In germline, CDR1 is SGHKS, CDR2 YYEKEE (reference sequence). The V and J ends lost 2 bases and 5 bases respectively, with 13 bases between them. The CDR3 totals 14 residues. The CDR3: CASSFSLGRTEAFF. In nucleotides, the CDR3 is TGTGCCAGCAGCTTCTCTCTGGGGAGGACTGAAGCTTTCTTT.